This passage covers 31 T cell receptor beta chains from one sample sequenced in a study of blood T cell repertoires in COVID-19. Repertoires were generated with immunoSEQ multiplex PCR, while TCRdb's copy carries only in-frame clones and drops some. This sample carries 95,000 to 100,000 clones, 85% of them seen once, and the ten largest clones take about 1.7%. Sequenced sample: peripheral blood. These receptors all come from a woman between 65 and 79 years old with active or convalescent COVID-19.

The chain uses TRBV6-4 and TRBJ1-6; 10 bases are shared with TRBD1. V was pared by 6 bases and J by 6 bases, with 5 bases of the junction left unmatched. The germline gives CDR1 MRHNA, CDR2 SNTAGT. This CDR3 is 15 amino acids long. CDR3 in DNA: TGTGCCAGCAGGGGGACAGGGGCCCTTAATTCACCCCTCCACTTT. Encoded protein: CASRGTGALNSPLHF.

This clone was recorded a few times. The J gene is TRBJ2-1, the V gene TRBV25-1; 11 nucleotides agree with TRBD2. V gave up 8 bases and J gave up 4 bases; unmatched junction bases: 4. From germline, CDR1 is MGHDK and CDR2 SYGVNS. The CDR3 contains 14 residues. For the CDR3, the DNA is TGTGCCAGCTCGGGACTAGCGGTGTACAATGAGCAGTTCTTC. Translation gives CASSGLAVYNEQFF.

This clone was recorded only once. V gene TRBV28 combines with J gene TRBJ1-4; the D gene is possibly TRBD1 (6 bases). Germline V gene sequence: CDR1 MDHEN, CDR2 SYDVKM. This CDR3 has 16 amino acids. V was trimmed by 4 bases and J by 10 bases, leaving 22 bases between them. The CDR3 DNA follows: TGTGCCAGCAGTTCGTCGACGGACAGCCTTCGGGGAAAACTGTTTTTT. It translates to CASSSSTDSLRGKLFF.

The chain uses TRBV19 and TRBJ2-1, with TRBD1 matching over 7 bases. The CDR3 is 15 amino acids. J gave up 2 bases and V 4 bases, and 5 bases lay outside the gene matches. Germline CDR1 is LNHDA and CDR2 is SQIVND (reference sequence). The DNA for the CDR3 is TGTGCCAGTAGTAGACAGGGTAGGACCTACAATGAGCAGTTCTTC. Translated: CASSRQGRTYNEQFF.

This clone came up once. The chain carries TRBV5-4 and TRBJ1-2; TRBD1 is a possible D gene (5 bases). CDR1 is SGHNT and CDR2 is YYREEE in the germline V gene (reference sequence). There are 16 residues in the CDR3. Trimming took off 0 bases at V and 4 bases at J, with 16 bases between the two ends. The CDR3 loop reads CASSLAAGQGGYGYTF. CDR3 coding DNA: TGTGCCAGCAGCTTGGCGGCGGGGCAGGGCGGCTATGGCTACACCTTC.

The chain is built from TRBV10-2 and TRBJ1-1; D may be TRBD1 (5 bases). V was trimmed by 8 bases and J by 2 bases, leaving 15 bases between them. This CDR3 region has 14 residues. In germline, CDR1 is WSHSY, CDR2 SAAADI. This CDR3 is CASSDISANTEAFF. In DNA form, the CDR3 reads TGCGCCAGCTCGGACATCTCGGCCAACACTGAAGCTTTCTTT.

This CDR3 reads CASSSGYEKLFF. CDR3 DNA: TGTGCCAGTAGTAGCGGGTATGAAAAACTGTTTTTT. This chain links TRBV19 with TRBJ1-4; D gene unclear. Germline V lookup: CDR1 LNHDA, CDR2 SQIVND (reference sequence). The V end was cut by 4 bases, the J end by 6 bases, with 6 bases between. This CDR3 contains 12 residues. The whole variable domain, remainder taken from reference TRBV19 and TRBJ1-4, is DGGITQSPKYLFRKEGQNVTLSCEQNLNHDAMYWYRQDPGQGLRLIYYSQIVNDFQKGDIAEGYSVSREKKESFPLTVTSAQKNPTAFYLCASSSGYEKLFFGSGTQLSVL.

This clone has only a few counts. V gene TRBV7-6 combines with J gene TRBJ2-7; 7 nucleotides agree with TRBD1. This CDR3 has 16 amino acids. Germline CDR1 and CDR2: SGHVS and FNYEAQ. With V trimmed by 0 bases and J by 0 bases, 5 bases remained unmatched. CDR3 in DNA: TGTGCCAGCAGCTTAGCGGGGACAGTGGTCTCCTACGAGCAGTACTTC. It translates to CASSLAGTVVSYEQYF.

CDR3 protein: CASSLAGITGELFF. The CDR3, as DNA: TGTGCCAGCAGTTTGGCCGGGATCACCGGGGAGCTGTTTTTT. The J gene is TRBJ2-2, the V gene TRBV28; D is possibly TRBD2 (5 bases). The V gene's germline CDR1 is MDHEN and CDR2 SYDVKM. The V end lost 3 bases, the J end lost 4 bases, and 9 bases lay between the germline ends. There are 14 residues in the CDR3.

J is TRBJ1-4 and V is TRBV6-5; D perhaps matches TRBD1 (6 bases). The ends were cut back, 6 bases at V and 6 bases at J, with 14 bases in the middle. Germline V gene data show CDR1 as MNHEY and CDR2 as SVGAGI. CDR3 length: 14 amino acids. The CDR3 DNA follows: TGTGCCAGCAGCCCCGGGACAAAGTATGAAAAACTGTTTTTT. Translation gives CASSPGTKYEKLFF.

V and J are TRBV25-1 and TRBJ1-1, with 9 nucleotides matching TRBD1. The V segment lost 1 base and the J segment 3 bases; nucleotides outside the gene matches: 0. The CDR3 runs 14 residues. Germline V gene lookup returns CDR1 MGHDK and CDR2 SYGVNS. The CDR3 region is CASSEWDRDTEAFF. CDR3 DNA sequence: TGTGCCAGCAGTGAATGGGACAGGGACACTGAAGCTTTCTTT.

In its sample, this clone was seen once. The chain carries TRBV11-3 and TRBJ2-3; D is possibly TRBD1 (6 bases). Trimming removed 5 bases from V and 4 bases from J, with 16 bases in between. The germline V gene encodes CDR1 SGHNT and CDR2 YENEEA. The CDR3 is made up of 15 amino acids. In DNA, the CDR3 is TGTGCCAGCAGCCTAAGGGGGTCGGGGTCAGATACGCAGTATTTT. Translating gives CASSLRGSGSDTQYF.

The gene calls are TRBV5-5 and TRBJ2-5; TRBD2 agrees at 12 bases. This CDR3 has 17 residues. V was pared by 0 bases and J by 4 bases, with 7 bases of the junction left unmatched. Per the germline V gene, CDR1 is SGHKS and CDR2 is YYEKEE (reference sequence). The CDR3 sequence is CASSLDATSGRIETQYF. As DNA, the CDR3 is TGTGCCAGCAGCTTGGACGCGACTAGCGGGAGAATAGAGACCCAGTACTTC.

Only one count was recorded for this clone. V usage is TRBV7-2 and J usage is TRBJ2-3, with 12 bases fitting TRBD2. The CDR3 has 17 amino acids. V shed 5 bases and J 7 bases; nucleotides not matched to a gene: 13. Germline-derived CDR1 and CDR2 are SGHTA and FQGNSA. CDR3 bases: TGTGCCAGCAGCGCGGGACTAGCGGGTGGCCCGAGGAATACGCAGTATTTT. This translates into CASSAGLAGGPRNTQYF.

This chain joins TRBV7-2 and TRBJ2-7; 7 bases are a match to TRBD2. The trim removed 5 bases at V and 1 base at J, leaving 2 bases unmatched. This CDR3 has 13 amino acids. Per the germline V gene, CDR1 is SGHTA and CDR2 is FQGNSA. In DNA form, the CDR3 reads TGTGCCAGCAGCGCTAGCGGATCCTACGAGCAGTACTTC. Translated, it gives CASSASGSYEQYF.

The chain links TRBV7-2 to TRBJ2-1, with 8 bases identical to TRBD2. Trimming took 5 bases from V and 0 from J; bases not matched to a gene: 6. The CDR3 is 16 amino acids. Per the germline V gene, CDR1 is SGHTA and CDR2 is FQGNSA. The CDR3 here is CASSPLAGTSYNEQFF. The CDR3 DNA is TGTGCCAGCAGCCCGTTAGCGGGAACCTCCTACAATGAGCAGTTCTTC.

The chain combines TRBV18 with TRBJ2-6; 10 bases are shared with TRBD1. The V gene end was trimmed by 3 bases and the J gene end by 3 bases; junction bases not matched to a gene: 5. This CDR3 is 17 amino acids long. The germline V gene has CDR1 KGHSH and CDR2 LQKENI. CDR3 nucleotide sequence: TGTGCCAGCTCACCGGGACAGGGGAGAGATGGGGCCAACGTCCTGACTTTC. Its protein is CASSPGQGRDGANVLTF.

This chain joins TRBV4-1 and TRBJ2-4; 9 bases line up with TRBD1. Looked up from germline, CDR1 is MGHRA and CDR2 is YSYEKL. V lost 5 bases and J lost 6; bases outside the gene matches: 5. The CDR3 extends over 14 amino acids. CDR3 amino acids: CASSDAGQGNIQYF. CDR3 in DNA: TGCGCCAGCAGCGATGCGGGACAGGGAAACATTCAGTACTTC.

This rearrangement joins TRBV27 to TRBJ1-5, with 7 positions matching TRBD1. Per the germline V gene, CDR1 is MNHEY and CDR2 is SMNVEV (reference sequence). The CDR3 is 15 residues long. Germline trimming cut 6 bases from V and 3 bases from J; bases unmatched to any gene: 8. Written as DNA, the CDR3 is TGTGCCAGCAGCTCATTAGGGGGCCCCAATCAGCCCCAGCATTTT. It encodes CASSSLGGPNQPQHF.

This chain links TRBV6-6 with TRBJ1-1; 7 bases agree with TRBD1. V dropped 4 bases and J dropped 1; count of bases not matched to a gene: 3. Germline CDR1 is MNHNY and CDR2 is SVGAGI (reference sequence). The CDR3 loop spans 14 amino acids. CDR3 DNA: TGTGCCAGCAGTTTCGGGACAGCGAACACTGAAGCTTTCTTT. Translated: CASSFGTANTEAFF.

This chain uses TRBV11-2 with TRBJ2-3; 8 bases agree with TRBD1. The CDR3 is 14 residues long. The trim removed 5 bases at V and 2 bases at J, leaving 3 bases unmatched. Germline-derived CDR1 and CDR2 are SGHAT and FQNNGV. The CDR3 DNA follows: TGTGCCAGCAGCCCGACAGGGGACACAGATACGCAGTATTTT. Translating it yields CASSPTGDTDTQYF.

The rearrangement links TRBV6-5 to TRBJ1-2; 9 bases map to TRBD1. The V gene end was trimmed by 2 bases and the J gene end by 8 bases; junction bases not matched to a gene: 3. This CDR3 contains 13 residues. Germline V gene sequence: CDR1 MNHEY, CDR2 SVGAGI. The CDR3 here is CASSYRDRVGYTF. DNA for the CDR3: TGTGCCAGCAGTTACCGGGACAGGGTCGGCTACACCTTC.

The chain has TRBV7-2 and TRBJ1-2; 7 bases match TRBD1. The CDR3 is made up of 15 amino acids. Trimming cost V 7 bases and J 8 bases; bases outside gene matches: 16. Germline CDR1 is SGHTA and CDR2 is FQGNSA. As DNA, the CDR3 is TGTGCCAGCACCCTCGGGCTGACAGGGATGGAAGGCTACACCTTC. This translates into CASTLGLTGMEGYTF. Based on the CDR3 plus reference TRBV7-2 and TRBJ1-2, the full variable domain is GAGVSQSPSNKVTEKGKDVELRCDPISGHTALYWYRQSLGQGLEFLIYFQGNSAPDKSGLPSDRFSAERTGGSVSTLTIQRTQQEDSAVYLCASTLGLTGMEGYTFGSGTRLTVV.

V gene TRBV30 combines with J gene TRBJ1-1; D is undetermined. Trimming removed 0 bases from V and 10 bases from J, with 12 bases in between. CDR1 is GTSNPN and CDR2 is SVGIG in the germline V gene (reference sequence). The CDR3 loop spans 12 amino acids. The CDR3 spells CAWSVVVGRAFF. Written as DNA, the CDR3 is TGTGCCTGGAGTGTAGTGGTCGGGAGAGCTTTCTTT. Variable domain in full (rest from reference TRBV30 and TRBJ1-1): SQTIHQWPATLVQPVGSPLSLECTVEGTSNPNLYWYRQAAGRGLQLLFYSVGIGQISSEVPQNLSASRPQDRQFILSSKKLLLSDSGFYLCAWSVVVGRAFFGQGTRLTVV.

The chain carries TRBV28 and TRBJ1-5; D might be TRBD1 (5 bases). The CDR3 loop spans 17 amino acids. From germline, CDR1 is MDHEN and CDR2 SYDVKM. Trimming removed 6 bases at V and 3 bases at J, with 21 bases between. In nucleotides, the CDR3 is TGTGCCAGCAGCCCAGAGGCGGGGCAGGCGTTCAATCAGCCCCAGCATTTT. Translated, it gives CASSPEAGQAFNQPQHF.

The J gene is TRBJ2-7, the V gene TRBV7-9; 7 nucleotides align to TRBD1. Per the germline V gene, CDR1 is SEHNR and CDR2 is FQNEAQ (reference sequence). The CDR3 totals 16 residues. V lost 4 bases to trimming and J lost 3 bases; unmatched junction nucleotides: 12. The CDR3 protein is CASSSFGRDSFYEQYF. Here the CDR3 DNA reads TGTGCCAGCAGCTCCTTTGGAAGGGACAGTTTCTACGAGCAGTACTTC.

CDR3 DNA sequence: TGTGCCAGCAGCTTAGGCGGGGGGGCCCTTGAGCAGTTCTTC. Protein sequence: CASSLGGGALEQFF. The chain carries TRBV7-2 and TRBJ2-1; TRBD2 aligns across 9 bases. CDR1 is SGHTA, CDR2 FQGNSA, per germline. V shed 1 base, J shed 9 bases, and the junction held 4 bases outside the gene matches. The CDR3 totals 14 residues.

J is TRBJ2-1 and V is TRBV12-3 or TRBV12-4; TRBD1 might be the D (6 bases). The CDR3 contains 12 residues. V was cut by 1 base and J by 9 bases, with 7 bases left in between. CDR3 protein: CASSLVRGEQFF. CDR3 bases: TGTGCCAGCAGTTTAGTCAGGGGTGAGCAGTTCTTC.

This clone was counted between two and nine times. The chain carries TRBV18 and TRBJ2-3; weak D call: TRBD2 (6 bases). The CDR3 has 14 amino acids. V lost 3 bases to trimming and J lost 5 bases, with 12 bases between them. Germline CDR1 KGHSH, CDR2 LQKENI. CDR3 DNA sequence: TGTGCCAGCTCACCGGGGGTAGCGGAAGATACGCAGTATTTT. Its protein is CASSPGVAEDTQYF.

The CDR3 DNA reads as TGTGCCAGCAGCCTGGGACTAGCGGGGGGGCCGTTTGGCACAGATACGCAGTATTTT. It yields the protein CASSLGLAGGPFGTDTQYF. The rearrangement uses TRBV4-2 and TRBJ2-3; 16 nucleotides align to TRBD2. The germline CDR1 and CDR2 sequences are LGHNA and YNFKEQ. V lost 4 bases, J lost 1 base, and 8 bases stayed unmatched. The CDR3 has 19 residues.

The J gene is TRBJ1-2, the V gene TRBV3-1 (or the pseudogene TRBV3-2); 7 nucleotides match TRBD1. The germline gives CDR1 LGHDT, CDR2 YNNKEL (reference sequence). The trim removed 6 bases at V and 6 bases at J, leaving 4 bases unmatched. The CDR3 is 12 amino acids. CDR3 residues: CASSHRGDGYTF. The CDR3, as DNA: TGTGCCAGCAGTCACAGGGGCGATGGCTACACCTTC.